Sequencing of this T cell receptor beta chain was carried out in a study of siplizumab effects on memory and regulatory T cells. Libraries were prepared by immunoSEQ multiplex PCR; TCRdb keeps only in-frame clonotypes and omits some of them. The sample comprises about 87,000 clones, over 80% of which are singletons, and around 14% rests with the top ten. Germline CDR1 SGDLS, CDR2 YYNGEE. The length of the CDR3 is 13 residues. V was trimmed by 5 bases and J by 4 bases, leaving 9 bases between them. J is TRBJ2-2 and V is TRBV9; no definite D call. The specimen was CD4+ T cells sorted from blood. The source is a human donor in good health. CDR3 residues: CASSEDGTGELFF. CDR3 DNA sequence: TGTGCCAGCAGTGAAGATGGCACCGGGGAGCTGTTTTTT.